The clone carrying this T cell receptor (beta chain) showed up many times. Its antigen is not known. In TCRdb, the 5' RACE reads were re-called with MiXCR into one record per CDR3 protein. The data hold more than 400,000 distinct CDR3 sequences, with 15% observed a single time. The source of the sample is a study of identical twins. Whole-study findings and limits: It was possible that invariant MAIT and iNKT cells partly confounded the zero-insertion analyses. Shared out-of-frame alpha sequences (those common to twins) showed excess low generation probability. For cord blood, abundant beta clonotypes had fewer insertions, unlike memory repertoires, which showed none. Where beta out-of-frame sequences were concerned, excess twin sharing was weaker.

Trimming left V 0 bases short and J 1 base short, with 0 bases between. The CDR3 spans 11 residues. CDR1 DFQATT and CDR2 SNEGSKA come from the germline V gene (reference sequence). This sample was also put to use in a study of yellow fever vaccine responses in identical twins.

What was sequenced was CD4+ T cells sorted from blood. This clonotype originated in a young woman in good health. J is TRBJ2-5 and V is TRBV20-1, with D unclear. The CDR3 DNA reads as TGCAGTGCTAGAGACCAAGAGACCCAGTACTTC. The encoded protein is CSARDQETQYF.